These 27 T cell receptor beta chains were all obtained from the same sample, sequenced in a study of Ad26.COV2.S vaccination and SARS-CoV-2 variants. The treatment is: approximately 18 received Ad26.COV2.S at low or high dose, single or two shots; 5 received placebo; per-sample allocation not given. Sample collection was performed on day 63 after the first vaccine or placebo injection. Using immunoSEQ multiplex PCR, the repertoire was profiled, and TCRdb retains in-frame clones only, with some absent. The table records a few hundred thousand clones, roughly 90% of them present only once. The source material was peripheral blood, sampled in a trial of Ad26.COV2.S vaccine versus placebo. Receptor source: a person between 18 and 60 years old who received the Ad26.COV2.S COVID-19 vaccine or a placebo.

The chain has TRBV4-3 and TRBJ2-5; D unclear. CDR1 is LGHNA and CDR2 is YSLEER in the germline V gene. The V and J ends lost 1 base and 5 bases respectively, with 8 bases between them. There are 13 residues in the CDR3. CDR3 sequence: CASSQVFGETQYF. CDR3 DNA sequence: TGCGCCAGCAGCCAAGTCTTCGGGGAGACCCAGTACTTC.

The chain recombines TRBV7-3 with TRBJ1-6; 8 positions agree with TRBD1. Germline CDR1 SGHTA, CDR2 FQGTGA. V was clipped by 5 bases and J by 6 bases; unmatched bases: 6. The CDR3 totals 15 residues. The CDR3 bases are TGTGCCAGCAGCCTCGGGACAGGCCCTAATTCACCCCTCCACTTT. Amino acid sequence: CASSLGTGPNSPLHF.

This clone was observed a single time. The chain combines TRBV7-7 with TRBJ2-2; D is undetermined. The CDR3 has 15 residues. CDR1 is SSHAT, CDR2 FNYEAQ, per germline (reference sequence). Trimming took 0 bases from V and 0 from J, leaving 5 bases between them. The CDR3 nucleotides read TGTGCCAGCAGCTTAGCGAACGCGAACACCGGGGAGCTGTTTTTT. It specifies CASSLANANTGELFF.

This clone was seen just once. The chain employs TRBV7-2 and TRBJ1-5; no definite D call. Germline V lookup: CDR1 SGHTA, CDR2 FQGNSA. The length of the CDR3 is 13 residues. The ends were cut back, 4 bases at V and 5 bases at J, with 9 bases in the middle. The CDR3 DNA sequence: TGTGCCAGCAGCTACGGTACGTATCAGCCCCAGCATTTT. Protein product: CASSYGTYQPQHF.

The gene calls are TRBV6-2 or TRBV6-3 and TRBJ2-5, with 7 positions matching TRBD1. In germline, CDR1 is MNHEY, CDR2 SVGEGT. The CDR3 consists of 15 residues. V shed 4 bases and J 7 bases; nucleotides not matched to a gene: 12. CDR3 bases: TGTGCCAGCAGTTCCACTGACAGGGCGGAAGGGACCCAGTACTTC. This encodes CASSSTDRAEGTQYF.

V is TRBV10-3 and J is TRBJ1-2; 10 bases align to TRBD1. Germline V lookup: CDR1 ENHRY, CDR2 SYGVKD. The CDR3 has 14 residues. V lost 3 bases, J lost 4 bases, and 2 bases stayed unmatched. The CDR3 nucleotides read TGTGCCATCAGTGACAGGACAGGGGGCTATGGCTACACCTTC. Its translation is CAISDRTGGYGYTF.

The V and J genes are TRBV23-1 and TRBJ2-5, with TRBD2 as a possible D gene (5 bases). TRBV23-1 belongs to the ORF category, with a function that is uncertain. The V and J ends lost 6 bases and 5 bases respectively, with 13 bases between them. The CDR3 is 13 residues long. CDR3 sequence: CASRLGPGETQYF. The DNA of the CDR3 is TGCGCCAGCAGGCTCGGACCGGGGGAGACCCAGTACTTC.

The J gene is TRBJ2-5, the V gene TRBV5-6; no clear D gene. This CDR3 region has 15 residues. The germline V gene encodes CDR1 SGHDT and CDR2 YYEEEE. Trimming shortened V by 4 bases and J by 1 base, and 14 bases separated the two germline ends. CDR3 region: CASSRDGWSQETQYF. CDR3 DNA: TGTGCCAGCAGCCGCGACGGGTGGTCCCAAGAGACCCAGTACTTC.

The rearrangement uses TRBV6-2 or TRBV6-3 and TRBJ2-7; 8 positions agree with TRBD1. This CDR3 contains 14 residues. V gave up 5 bases and J gave up 2 bases; unmatched junction bases: 5. Germline CDR1 and CDR2: MNHEY and SVGEGT. The CDR3 spells CASSGTGITYEQYF. CDR3 nucleotide sequence: TGTGCCAGCAGTGGGACAGGAATTACCTACGAGCAGTACTTC.

V and J are TRBV7-2 and TRBJ2-3; the D is unclear. The germline V and J ends were trimmed by 2 bases and 2 bases, with 8 bases remaining between them. The germline V gene encodes CDR1 SGHTA and CDR2 FQGNSA. The CDR3 is 14 residues long. CDR3 sequence: CASSLTVNTDTQYF. Written as DNA, the CDR3 is TGTGCCAGCAGCTTAACGGTTAACACAGATACGCAGTATTTT.

This chain links TRBV14 with TRBJ1-2; no clear D gene. This CDR3 is 18 amino acids long. Germline-derived CDR1 and CDR2 are SGHDN and FVKESK. Trimming took off 0 bases at V and 4 bases at J, with 21 bases between the two ends. CDR3 coding DNA: TGTGCCAGCAGCCAAGATGGATGGATGGGAAACCCGGTCTATGGCTACACCTTC. It translates to CASSQDGWMGNPVYGYTF.

This clone was counted a few times. The chain has TRBV5-4 and TRBJ2-7; D may be TRBD1 or TRBD2 (6 bases each). This CDR3 spans 15 amino acids. The ends were cut back, 4 bases at V and 1 base at J, with 15 bases in the middle. Germline V gene data show CDR1 as SGHNT and CDR2 as YYREEE (reference sequence). The CDR3 loop is CASSPGAVMSYEQYF. The CDR3 nucleotides are TGTGCCAGCAGCCCGGGGGCCGTAATGTCCTACGAGCAGTACTTC.

The J gene is TRBJ1-5, the V gene TRBV27; the D gene is possibly TRBD1 (6 bases). Germline CDR1 reads MNHEY; CDR2 reads SMNVEV (reference sequence). This CDR3 is 14 amino acids long. With 6 bases removed from V and 6 bases from J, the gap between germline ends came to 15 bases. The CDR3 DNA follows: TGTGCCAGCAGCCGAGGGGGGGGCGGTCAGCCCCAGCATTTT. Protein product: CASSRGGGGQPQHF.

The V call is TRBV21-1, the J call TRBJ2-1; no DNA check was done on the table's D call, TRBD1. TRBV21-1 is designated a pseudogene. The CDR3 is made up of 11 amino acids. The CDR3 sequence is CASTTAGEQFF. Here the CDR3 DNA reads TGTGCCAGCACTACAGCCGGTGAGCAGTTCTTC.

The V call is TRBV12-3 or TRBV12-4, the J call TRBJ2-3; D not resolved. V was clipped by 5 bases and J by 5 bases, with 11 bases between them. The CDR3 covers 13 residues. CDR3 coding DNA: TGTGCCAGCAGTGAGAGCAGAGGAGATACGCAGTATTTT. Translated: CASSESRGDTQYF.

This clone turned up a few times. The genes are TRBV15 and TRBJ2-5; perhaps TRBD2 as D (6 bases). V was trimmed by 3 bases and J by 5 bases, leaving 22 bases between them. The CDR3 loop spans 17 amino acids. Germline CDR1 LNHNV, CDR2 YYDKDF (reference sequence). The CDR3 sequence: CATSSAYSGRSGETQYF. CDR3 coding DNA: TGTGCCACCAGCAGCGCCTATAGCGGCCGGTCGGGGGAGACCCAGTACTTC.

In its sample, this clone was seen a few times. This chain joins TRBV4-3 and TRBJ2-2; D may match TRBD1 or TRBD2 (6 bases each). The germline V gene has CDR1 LGHNA and CDR2 YSLEER. The CDR3 length is 14 residues. V lost 1 base and J 6 bases, leaving 9 bases between the germline ends. The CDR3 sequence: CASSQVRGPGELFF. The CDR3 DNA sequence: TGCGCCAGCAGCCAAGTTCGGGGGCCCGGGGAGCTGTTTTTT.

A single count supports this clone. This chain connects TRBV6-6 to TRBJ1-2; the match to TRBD1 covers 7 bases. V shed 5 bases, J shed 4 bases, and the junction held 7 bases outside the gene matches. The CDR3 is 14 residues long. CDR1 and CDR2 (germline): MNHNY, SVGAGI (reference sequence). The CDR3 region is CASSETGIRYGYTF. In nucleotides, the CDR3 is TGTGCCAGCAGTGAGACAGGGATACGCTATGGCTACACCTTC.

The rearrangement links TRBV30 to TRBJ2-2; D uncertain. Looked up from germline, CDR1 is GTSNPN and CDR2 is SVGIG (reference sequence). Deletions cut 2 bases from V and 4 bases from J, with 8 bases between. The CDR3 contains 13 residues. CDR3 DNA sequence: TGTGCCTGGAGTAGACGGAGCACCGGGGAGCTGTTTTTT. Encoded protein: CAWSRRSTGELFF. Supplemented by reference TRBV30 and TRBJ2-2, the full variable domain reads SQTIHQWPATLVQPVGSPLSLECTVEGTSNPNLYWYRQAAGRGLQLLFYSVGIGQISSEVPQNLSASRPQDRQFILSSKKLLLSDSGFYLCAWSRRSTGELFFGEGSRLTVL.

This clone came up a few times. V gene TRBV4-3 combines with J gene TRBJ2-7; TRBD1 agrees at 9 bases. CDR3 length: 14 residues. With V trimmed by 5 bases and J by 1 base, 3 bases remained unmatched. Germline assignment: CDR1 LGHNA and CDR2 YSLEER. CDR3 protein: CASSSGQGSYEQYF. CDR3 DNA sequence: TGCGCCAGCAGCTCGGGACAGGGATCCTACGAGCAGTACTTC.

This chain links TRBV4-1 with TRBJ2-7, with D perhaps assigned TRBD1 or TRBD2 (5 bases each). The ends were cut back, 1 base at V and 6 bases at J, with 19 bases in the middle. This CDR3 has 16 residues. Germline V gene data show CDR1 as MGHRA and CDR2 as YSYEKL. CDR3 region: CASSQVGRTKLGEQYF. DNA of the CDR3: TGCGCCAGCAGCCAAGTGGGACGGACGAAGCTGGGCGAGCAGTACTTC.

The chain employs TRBV7-3 and TRBJ1-1, with D unclear. Trimming removed 5 bases from V and 1 base from J, with 11 bases in between. The CDR3 runs 14 residues. Germline V gene sequence: CDR1 SGHTA, CDR2 FQGTGA. The CDR3 DNA follows: TGTGCCAGCAGCCCCACAAGAACGAACACTGAAGCTTTCTTT. Protein product: CASSPTRTNTEAFF.

The rearrangement links TRBV7-9 to TRBJ2-1; D gene unclear. Germline values: CDR1 SEHNR, CDR2 FQNEAQ (reference sequence). The V end lost 1 base, the J end lost 0 bases, and 7 bases lay between the germline ends. The CDR3 loop spans 15 amino acids. CDR3 coding DNA: TGTGCCAGCAGCTTAGTTATAGGCTCCTACAATGAGCAGTTCTTC. It specifies CASSLVIGSYNEQFF.

This clone has only a few counts. This chain connects TRBV6-1 to TRBJ1-2; D is perhaps TRBD1 (5 bases). V was pared by 3 bases and J by 4 bases, with 15 bases between. This CDR3 region has 15 residues. Germline CDR1 is MNHNS and CDR2 is SASEGT. Here the CDR3 reads CASSEGTQIPYGYTF. CDR3 nucleotides: TGTGCCAGCAGTGAGGGGACCCAAATCCCCTATGGCTACACCTTC.

This clone was counted a single time. This chain uses TRBV13 with TRBJ2-5; 7 bases agree with TRBD1. V dropped 0 bases and J dropped 5; count of bases not matched to a gene: 9. In germline, CDR1 is PRHDT, CDR2 FYEKMQ (reference sequence). The length of the CDR3 is 16 residues. The CDR3 region is CASSLGPRGRGETQYF. The CDR3, as DNA: TGTGCCAGCAGCTTAGGGCCTAGGGGGCGCGGGGAGACCCAGTACTTC. The whole variable domain, filled in from reference TRBV13 and TRBJ2-5, reads AAGVIQSPRHLIKEKRETATLKCYPIPRHDTVYWYQQGPGQDPQFLISFYEKMQSDKGSIPDRFSAQQFSDYHSELNMSSLELGDSALYFCASSLGPRGRGETQYFGPGTRLLVL.

The chain is built from TRBV30 and TRBJ2-5; D not certain. The CDR3 runs 12 residues. With 3 bases removed from V and 4 bases from J, the gap between germline ends came to 9 bases. Germline CDR1 and CDR2: GTSNPN and SVGIG (reference sequence). CDR3 region: CAWSSARETQYF. CDR3 DNA: TGTGCCTGGAGCTCTGCAAGAGAGACCCAGTACTTC.

This chain connects TRBV6-2 or TRBV6-3 to TRBJ2-7, with D maybe TRBD1 (5 bases). CDR1 is MNHEY and CDR2 is SVGEGT in the germline V gene. The CDR3 is made up of 11 amino acids. V was pared by 5 bases and J by 6 bases, with 8 bases between. The CDR3: CASSDGAEQYF. In DNA, the CDR3 is TGTGCCAGCAGTGATGGGGCCGAGCAGTACTTC.